The rows below give T cell receptor beta chains drawn from one sample of a study of cytomegalovirus exposure and HLA in healthy donors. Using immunoSEQ multiplex PCR, the repertoire was profiled, and TCRdb retains in-frame clones only, with some absent. The sample yields some 80,000 clones, about 84% seen once. Specimen: PBMCs. The receptor set was obtained from a man aged 40-50 years in good health and CMV-seronegative. The CDR3 runs from the conserved cysteine through the conserved F or W. D genes are given only for firm matches. Rows may omit the clone size; those that give it use once, few, many or a size class.

j_call: TRBJ2-4
v_call: TRBV19
clone_size: -
d_call: -
cdr3_nt: TGTGCCAGTAGTTTCCACAGGGCCCCTGGGGTAAACATTCAGTACTTC
cdr3_aa: CASSFHRAPGVNIQYF

j_call: TRBJ1-1
v_call: TRBV27
clone_size: once
d_call: -
cdr3_nt: TGTGCCAGCAGTTACAGGTTTTTAAAGGAAGCTTTCTTT
cdr3_aa: CASSYRFLKEAFF

j_call: TRBJ2-5
v_call: TRBV5-1
clone_size: -
d_call: TRBD2
cdr3_nt: TGCGCCAGCAGCCGAAGTGGGGCGGGGGGGACCCAAGAGACCCAGTACTTC
cdr3_aa: CASSRSGAGGTQETQYF

j_call: TRBJ2-7
v_call: TRBV14
clone_size: once
d_call: -
cdr3_nt: TGTGCCAGCAGCCCCCGGGCAGGGTCCTCCTACGAGCAGTACTTC
cdr3_aa: CASSPRAGSSYEQYF

j_call: TRBJ2-1
v_call: TRBV7-2
clone_size: -
d_call: TRBD2
cdr3_nt: TGTGCCAGCAGCTTCGAACTAGCGGGGGGCGGGGTCTTC
cdr3_aa: CASSFELAGGGVF

j_call: TRBJ1-1
v_call: TRBV30
clone_size: once
d_call: TRBD1
cdr3_nt: TGTGCCTGGAGTGTACTAGGACAGGGAATAACTGAAGCTTTCTTT
cdr3_aa: CAWSVLGQGITEAFF

j_call: TRBJ2-5
v_call: TRBV7-2
clone_size: -
d_call: -
cdr3_nt: TGTGCCAGCAGCTTAGGACTTGGAGAGACCCAGTACTTC
cdr3_aa: CASSLGLGETQYF

j_call: TRBJ2-3
v_call: TRBV7-2
clone_size: -
d_call: -
cdr3_nt: TGTGCCAGCAGCCCCCGGGGTAGACAAAGCACAGATACGCAGTATTTT
cdr3_aa: CASSPRGRQSTDTQYF

j_call: TRBJ2-2
v_call: TRBV4-2
clone_size: -
d_call: -
cdr3_nt: TGTGCCAGCAGCCAAGGCCAAGGGGGTTCGGCCGGGGAGCTGTTTTTT
cdr3_aa: CASSQGQGGSAGELFF

j_call: TRBJ2-7
v_call: TRBV1
clone_size: -
d_call: -
cdr3_nt: TGCACCAGCAGCCTCCCCCCGGAGACTAGAACCCACGAGCAGTACTTC
cdr3_aa: CTSSLPPETRTHEQYF

j_call: TRBJ2-1
v_call: TRBV18
clone_size: -
d_call: TRBD1
cdr3_nt: TGTGCCAGCTCACAAACAGGGGCGGACAATGAGCAGTTCTTC
cdr3_aa: CASSQTGADNEQFF

j_call: TRBJ2-7
v_call: TRBV4-1
clone_size: -
d_call: -
cdr3_nt: TGCGCCAGCAGCCAAGGAGGAATCCCTTCCTACGAGCAGTACTTC
cdr3_aa: CASSQGGIPSYEQYF

j_call: TRBJ1-3
v_call: TRBV7-2
clone_size: -
d_call: TRBD1
cdr3_nt: TGTGCCAGCAGCCTAAGACAGGGGGCAGGCGGAAACACCATATATTTT
cdr3_aa: CASSLRQGAGGNTIYF

j_call: TRBJ1-1
v_call: TRBV27
clone_size: -
d_call: -
cdr3_nt: TGTGCCAGCAGTTCCCACCGACAGAGCAGTACTGAAGCTTTCTTT
cdr3_aa: CASSSHRQSSTEAFF

j_call: TRBJ1-2
v_call: TRBV9
clone_size: -
d_call: -
cdr3_nt: TGTGCCAGCAGCGGGATGTTTGGGCCGCCCAGTGGCTACACCTTC
cdr3_aa: CASSGMFGPPSGYTF

j_call: TRBJ2-7
v_call: TRBV28
clone_size: -
d_call: TRBD1
cdr3_nt: TGTGCCAGCAGTAGAGTGGGACAGGGGGCTCGCGAGCAGTACTTC
cdr3_aa: CASSRVGQGAREQYF

j_call: TRBJ1-1
v_call: TRBV5-6
clone_size: once
d_call: -
cdr3_nt: TGTGCCAGCAGCCAGAACACTGAAGCTTTCTTT
cdr3_aa: CASSQNTEAFF

j_call: TRBJ1-5
v_call: TRBV7-7
clone_size: -
d_call: -
cdr3_nt: TGTGCTAGCAGCTTAAGGGGCCAGGGGAGGGGAGGAGGCAATCAGCCCCAGCATTTT
cdr3_aa: CASSLRGQGRGGGNQPQHF

j_call: TRBJ2-5
v_call: TRBV28
clone_size: -
d_call: TRBD1
cdr3_nt: TGTGCCAGCAGTTCTGGGGACAGGGGATTTGAGACCCAGTACTTC
cdr3_aa: CASSSGDRGFETQYF

j_call: TRBJ1-1
v_call: TRBV7-2
clone_size: -
d_call: -
cdr3_nt: TGTGCCAGCAGCTTAGGTTCGGCAGGGATGAACACTGAAGCTTTCTTT
cdr3_aa: CASSLGSAGMNTEAFF

j_call: TRBJ2-2
v_call: TRBV7-3
clone_size: few
d_call: -
cdr3_nt: TGTGCCAGCAGCTACGGGACACTGAACACCGGGGAGCTGTTTTTT
cdr3_aa: CASSYGTLNTGELFF

j_call: TRBJ2-7
v_call: TRBV27
clone_size: -
d_call: -
cdr3_nt: TGTGCCAGCAGTCCCCCCGAGGGTAGCGGTGCTCCTGAGCAGTACTTC
cdr3_aa: CASSPPEGSGAPEQYF

j_call: TRBJ2-7
v_call: TRBV28
clone_size: few
d_call: -
cdr3_nt: TGTGCCAGCAGGTCAGGGGATCTCGAGCAGTACTTC
cdr3_aa: CASRSGDLEQYF

j_call: TRBJ2-7
v_call: TRBV7-2
clone_size: -
d_call: -
cdr3_nt: TGTGCCAGCAGCTTAGGGCAGTGGAGCTCCTACGAGCAGTACTTC
cdr3_aa: CASSLGQWSSYEQYF

j_call: TRBJ2-5
v_call: TRBV6-1
clone_size: -
d_call: -
cdr3_nt: TGTGCCAGCAGCGACCAGGTGGAGACCCAGTACTTC
cdr3_aa: CASSDQVETQYF

j_call: TRBJ2-1
v_call: TRBV9
clone_size: -
d_call: TRBD2
cdr3_nt: TGTGCCAGCAGCCCAGATGGGACGGGACTAGCCTCCTACAATGAGCAGTTCTTC
cdr3_aa: CASSPDGTGLASYNEQFF

j_call: TRBJ2-1
v_call: TRBV9
clone_size: -
d_call: TRBD2
cdr3_nt: TGTGCCAGCAGCTCCAGACTAGCGGGGGGCGACAATGAGCAGTTCTTC
cdr3_aa: CASSSRLAGGDNEQFF

j_call: TRBJ1-2
v_call: TRBV6-6
clone_size: -
d_call: -
cdr3_nt: TGTGCCAGCAGTTCACTGGGGGGGAAGAGTGGCTACACCTTC
cdr3_aa: CASSSLGGKSGYTF

j_call: TRBJ2-1
v_call: TRBV5-1
clone_size: -
d_call: TRBD1
cdr3_nt: TGCGCCAGCAGCTCCGGGACAGGGGAGAGGAATGAGCAGTTCTTC
cdr3_aa: CASSSGTGERNEQFF

j_call: TRBJ1-1
v_call: TRBV7-3
clone_size: -
d_call: -
cdr3_nt: TGTGCCAGCAGCTTAGGAGGGGTGAACACTGAAGCTTTCTTT
cdr3_aa: CASSLGGVNTEAFF

j_call: TRBJ2-5
v_call: TRBV29-1
clone_size: -
d_call: -
cdr3_nt: TGCAGCGTCCCAGGGCCCCTTACACAAGAGACCCAGTACTTC
cdr3_aa: CSVPGPLTQETQYF

j_call: TRBJ2-5
v_call: TRBV7-3
clone_size: -
d_call: TRBD1
cdr3_nt: TGTGCCAGCAGCTCGGGACAGGGGAGGATCGGGGAGACCCAGTACTTC
cdr3_aa: CASSSGQGRIGETQYF

j_call: TRBJ2-7
v_call: TRBV5-6
clone_size: -
d_call: -
cdr3_nt: TGTGCCAGCAGCTTGGCAGGGCCCGACGAGCAGTACTTC
cdr3_aa: CASSLAGPDEQYF

j_call: TRBJ1-4
v_call: TRBV5-1
clone_size: -
d_call: -
cdr3_nt: TGCGCCAGCAGCTTGCAGGGGCGGAATGAAAAACTGTTTTTT
cdr3_aa: CASSLQGRNEKLFF

j_call: TRBJ1-4
v_call: TRBV5-4
clone_size: -
d_call: TRBD1
cdr3_nt: TGTGCCAGCAGCTTCCGGGACAGGGGGGAAAAACTGTTTTTT
cdr3_aa: CASSFRDRGEKLFF

j_call: TRBJ1-4
v_call: TRBV18
clone_size: -
d_call: TRBD1
cdr3_nt: TGTGCCAGCTCACCTCGGGACAGGGGTAATGAAAAACTGTTTTTT
cdr3_aa: CASSPRDRGNEKLFF

j_call: TRBJ1-3
v_call: TRBV28
clone_size: -
d_call: -
cdr3_nt: TGTGCCAGCAGTTTATCCCCATTAAACACCATATATTTT
cdr3_aa: CASSLSPLNTIYF

j_call: TRBJ1-3
v_call: TRBV7-2
clone_size: -
d_call: -
cdr3_nt: TGTGCCAGCAGCATCGCTCCACAGGGATTAGGAAACACCATATATTTT
cdr3_aa: CASSIAPQGLGNTIYF

j_call: TRBJ2-1
v_call: TRBV4-3
clone_size: -
d_call: -
cdr3_nt: TGCGCCAGCAGCCAAGATCCGAGAGACAATGAGCAGTTCTTC
cdr3_aa: CASSQDPRDNEQFF

j_call: TRBJ1-6
v_call: TRBV29-1
clone_size: -
d_call: TRBD1
cdr3_nt: TGCAGCGTTCAGACAGGGGCAAATTCACCCCTCCACTTT
cdr3_aa: CSVQTGANSPLHF

j_call: TRBJ2-3
v_call: TRBV5-1
clone_size: -
d_call: -
cdr3_nt: TGCGCCAGCAGCAGGGGGGGGTCGGGAGATACGCAGTATTTT
cdr3_aa: CASSRGGSGDTQYF

j_call: TRBJ1-3
v_call: TRBV7-8
clone_size: once
d_call: -
cdr3_nt: TGTGCCAGCAGCCCGAGACAGACTGCTGGAAACACCATATATTTT
cdr3_aa: CASSPRQTAGNTIYF

j_call: TRBJ2-1
v_call: TRBV5-1
clone_size: -
d_call: -
cdr3_nt: TGCGCCAGCAGCGAACAGGGCAGCTCCTACAATGAGCAGTTCTTC
cdr3_aa: CASSEQGSSYNEQFF

j_call: TRBJ1-5
v_call: TRBV15
clone_size: -
d_call: TRBD1
cdr3_nt: TGTGCCACCAGCAGAGGAGGGGACAGGGGGTTTCATAGCAATCAGCCCCAGCATTTT
cdr3_aa: CATSRGGDRGFHSNQPQHF

j_call: TRBJ1-4
v_call: TRBV19
clone_size: -
d_call: -
cdr3_nt: TGTGCCAGTAGTATAAGGGTTCCTCGGGAGCGGTGGGCTAATGAAAAACTGTTTTTT
cdr3_aa: CASSIRVPRERWANEKLFF

j_call: TRBJ2-2
v_call: TRBV10-1
clone_size: -
d_call: -
cdr3_nt: TGCGCCAGCCAGGGACAACCGGACACCGGGGAGCTGTTTTTT
cdr3_aa: CASQGQPDTGELFF

j_call: TRBJ1-3
v_call: TRBV5-1
clone_size: few
d_call: TRBD1
cdr3_nt: TGCGCCAGCAGCTCGCAGGGGGCTGGAAACACCATATATTTT
cdr3_aa: CASSSQGAGNTIYF

j_call: TRBJ1-2
v_call: TRBV7-2
clone_size: -
d_call: -
cdr3_nt: TGTGCCAGCAGCCGCCCGGGAGGGGTCTATGGCTACACCTTC
cdr3_aa: CASSRPGGVYGYTF

j_call: TRBJ1-2
v_call: TRBV18
clone_size: -
d_call: -
cdr3_nt: TGTGCCAGCTCACCACCGGCGGGCTATGGCTACACCTTC
cdr3_aa: CASSPPAGYGYTF

j_call: TRBJ2-7
v_call: TRBV5-5
clone_size: -
d_call: TRBD2
cdr3_nt: TGTGCCAGCAGCCACGACAGAAGCGGGGGCTACTACTACGAGCAGTACTTC
cdr3_aa: CASSHDRSGGYYYEQYF

j_call: TRBJ1-4
v_call: TRBV2
clone_size: -
d_call: TRBD1
cdr3_nt: TGTGCCAGCATTCGGACAGGGAATAATGAAAAACTGTTTTTT
cdr3_aa: CASIRTGNNEKLFF

j_call: TRBJ2-2
v_call: TRBV5-4
clone_size: -
d_call: -
cdr3_nt: TGTGCCAGCACATATATTCGGGGCGGGGAGCTGTTTTTT
cdr3_aa: CASTYIRGGELFF

j_call: TRBJ2-7
v_call: TRBV28
clone_size: once
d_call: TRBD1
cdr3_nt: TGTGCCGGACAGGACAGCAGGGCGAATTACGAGCAGTACTTC
cdr3_aa: CAGQDSRANYEQYF

j_call: TRBJ1-6
v_call: TRBV27
clone_size: -
d_call: -
cdr3_nt: TGTGCCAGCAGTATCTCGGGGTTGGAGTATAATTCACCCCTCCACTTT
cdr3_aa: CASSISGLEYNSPLHF

j_call: TRBJ2-1
v_call: TRBV7-6
clone_size: -
d_call: TRBD2
cdr3_nt: TGTGCCAGCAGCTCCCGACTAGCGGGGGGCCATGAGCAGTTCTTC
cdr3_aa: CASSSRLAGGHEQFF

j_call: TRBJ1-1
v_call: TRBV5-1
clone_size: few
d_call: TRBD1
cdr3_nt: TGCGCCACCCACAGGGGGGACCTTAACACTGAAGCTTTCTTT
cdr3_aa: CATHRGDLNTEAFF

j_call: TRBJ1-1
v_call: TRBV5-1
clone_size: -
d_call: -
cdr3_nt: TGCGCCAGCAGCTTGGAGCAGGGATTGAACACTGAAGCTTTCTTT
cdr3_aa: CASSLEQGLNTEAFF

j_call: TRBJ2-5
v_call: TRBV6-5
clone_size: -
d_call: TRBD1
cdr3_nt: TGTGCCAGCAGTGAAGGACAGGTGAAGGCCCAGTACTTC
cdr3_aa: CASSEGQVKAQYF

j_call: TRBJ2-7
v_call: TRBV6-5
clone_size: -
d_call: -
cdr3_nt: TGTGCCAGCAGTAACGCAGGGCTTAGCTCCTACGAGCAGTACTTC
cdr3_aa: CASSNAGLSSYEQYF